The 14 T cell receptor beta chains listed next were all sequenced from one sample in a study of T-cell reconstitution after alpha-beta-depleted transplantation in children. Library preparation (for TCRbeta) was performed with unique molecular identifiers. Each CDR3 protein is one row after TCRdb ran MiXCR on the PCR reads. The sample yields about 610,000 distinct CDR3 sequences, more than 9% seen once. This material consisted of PBMCs from the stem cell graft donor, taken from the stem cell graft. These receptors all come from a human donor who donated a stem cell graft to a child with acute myeloid leukemia.

This clonotype has ten or more counts. The chain recombines TRBV6-2 or TRBV6-3 with TRBJ2-2, with D perhaps given as TRBD1 or TRBD2 (5 bases each). The CDR3 length is 14 residues. V was cut by 0 bases and J by 6 bases, with 8 bases left in between. Germline CDR1 and CDR2: MNHEY and SVGEGT. The CDR3 coding sequence is TGTGCCAGCAGTTACTCGGGGACCCCCGGGGAGCTGTTTTTT. Its protein is CASSYSGTPGELFF.

The chain carries TRBV14 and TRBJ1-4, with TRBD1 as a possible D gene (6 bases). CDR3 length: 15 amino acids. Trimming removed 1 base from V and 6 bases from J, with 12 bases in between. Germline V gives CDR1 SGHDN, CDR2 FVKESK. CDR3 amino acids: CASSQAQGWYEKLFF. Here the CDR3 DNA reads TGTGCCAGCAGCCAAGCCCAGGGGTGGTATGAAAAACTGTTTTTT. Variable domain in full (rest from reference TRBV14 and TRBJ1-4): EAGVTQFPSHSVIEKGQTVTLRCDPISGHDNLYWYRRVMGKEIKFLLHFVKESKQDESGMPNNRFLAERTGGTYSTLKVQPAELEDSGVYFCASSQAQGWYEKLFFGSGTQLSVL.

This clonotype was detected a few times. The chain carries TRBV6-5 and TRBJ2-7; D remains unclear. Germline V gene sequence: CDR1 MNHEY, CDR2 SVGAGI. Trimming took off 6 bases at V and 4 bases at J, with 7 bases between the two ends. This CDR3 is built from 11 residues. This CDR3 reads CASRSAYEQYF. The CDR3 DNA reads as TGTGCCAGCAGGTCCGCGTACGAGCAGTACTTC.

This clonotype appeared many times. The J gene is TRBJ1-1, the V gene TRBV20-1, with D unresolved. Germline V gene data show CDR1 as DFQATT and CDR2 as SNEGSKA (reference sequence). The CDR3 length is 16 residues. Trimming stripped 1 base from V and 0 bases from J, with 15 bases between. The CDR3 bases are TGCAGTGCTAGAGCTCCAGTAGGAGAGCTGAACACTGAAGCTTTCTTT. Protein sequence: CSARAPVGELNTEAFF.

This clonotype showed up just a few times. J is TRBJ2-3 and V is TRBV5-1, with TRBD2 matching 12 bases. After removal of 4 bases from V and 0 bases from J, the junction contained 6 bases not matched to a gene. The length of the CDR3 is 17 residues. Per the germline V gene, CDR1 is SGHRS and CDR2 is YFSETQ. Here the CDR3 reads CASSPQGTSGSTDTQYF. The CDR3 bases are TGCGCCAGCAGCCCCCAAGGGACTAGCGGGAGCACAGATACGCAGTATTTT.

This clonotype was seen ten or more times. V usage is TRBV2 and J usage is TRBJ2-7; D remains ambiguous. V lost 4 bases to trimming and J lost 3 bases, with 1 base between them. Germline V lookup: CDR1 SNHLY, CDR2 FYNNEI. The CDR3 covers 10 residues. CDR3 loop: CASSVYEQYF. DNA for the CDR3: TGTGCCAGCAGTGTCTACGAGCAGTACTTC.

At least ten counts were recorded for this clonotype. V is TRBV10-3 and J is TRBJ1-2; TRBD1 aligns across 8 bases. The CDR3 runs 13 residues. From germline, CDR1 is ENHRY and CDR2 SYGVKD. With 3 bases clipped from V and 6 bases from J, the junction kept 3 bases outside the gene matches. The CDR3 DNA is TGTGCCATCAGTGAAAGGACAGGGCATGGCTACACCTTC. Its translation: CAISERTGHGYTF.

The chain links TRBV29-1 to TRBJ2-7; the match to TRBD2 covers 13 bases. The CDR3 sequence is 15 residues long. The V segment lost 5 bases and the J segment 0 bases; nucleotides outside the gene matches: 4. Germline loops: CDR1 SQVTM, CDR2 ANQGSEA. This CDR3 is CSVTGTSGNSYEQYF. CDR3 DNA sequence: TGCAGCGTTACCGGGACTAGCGGGAACTCCTACGAGCAGTACTTC.

In its sample, this clonotype was seen many times. The V call is TRBV4-2, the J call TRBJ2-5; 7 bases line up with TRBD2. J was trimmed by 6 bases and V by 0 bases; bases with no gene match: 7. This CDR3 is 15 amino acids long. The germline V gene encodes CDR1 LGHNA and CDR2 YNFKEQ. The CDR3 bases are TGTGCCAGCAGCCAAGATCCCGGACTAGAGAAGACCCAGTACTTC. Translating it yields CASSQDPGLEKTQYF.

The chain combines TRBV18 with TRBJ2-5; D is uncertain. Germline V gives CDR1 KGHSH, CDR2 LQKENI. This CDR3 has 18 amino acids. Trimming cost V 1 base and J 4 bases, with 22 bases left between them. This chain's CDR3 is CASSPRLKRVEGPETQYF. Here the CDR3 DNA reads TGTGCCAGCTCACCACGCTTGAAGAGAGTTGAAGGGCCAGAGACCCAGTACTTC.

V is TRBV20-1 and J is TRBJ2-1; 11 positions agree with TRBD2. The CDR3 has 17 amino acids. The V gene's germline CDR1 is DFQATT and CDR2 SNEGSKA (reference sequence). The V and J ends lost 0 bases and 8 bases, in that order; junction bases with no gene match: 12. The CDR3 DNA sequence: TGCAGTGCTAGAGATCCCAAACTAGCGGGAGAGCGCGATGAGCAGTTCTTC. Encoded protein: CSARDPKLAGERDEQFF.

This clonotype has only a few counts. Here the CDR3 reads CASSLGSLAGSNEQFF. The CDR3, as DNA: TGCGCCAGCAGCTTGGGGTCCTTAGCGGGATCGAATGAGCAGTTCTTC. J is TRBJ2-1 and V is TRBV5-1; 8 nucleotides agree with TRBD2. Germline V gene sequence: CDR1 SGHRS, CDR2 YFSETQ. The CDR3 length is 16 residues. V trimming: 0 bases; J trimming: 7 bases; junction bases outside the gene matches: 9.

This clonotype has just a few counts. This rearrangement joins TRBV15 to TRBJ2-1; D remains ambiguous. The CDR3 contains 14 residues. Germline V gene lookup returns CDR1 LNHNV and CDR2 YYDKDF (reference sequence). V was shortened by 4 bases and J by 6 bases, with 13 bases between the two germline ends. CDR3 in DNA: TGTGCCACCAGCATGGGTGGTGGGCCCAATGAGCAGTTCTTC. Translated: CATSMGGGPNEQFF.

V usage is TRBV10-3 and J usage is TRBJ1-1; tentative D call: TRBD1 (6 bases). Trimming cost V 8 bases and J 7 bases, with 20 bases left between them. This CDR3 region has 14 residues. Germline V gives CDR1 ENHRY, CDR2 SYGVKD. The DNA for the CDR3 is TGTGCCATCCCCCCCGGGGGCGAGCGTAATGAAGCTTTCTTT. Amino acid sequence: CAIPPGGERNEAFF.